This T cell receptor (beta chain) was recovered during a study of OX40 agonist ivuxolimab in advanced cancers. Sequencing was performed with immunoSEQ multiplex PCR; in TCRdb, only in-frame clones are kept and a portion is missing. This table has some 35,000 clones, over 80% appearing once. This clone was found once. V lost 1 base, J lost 9 bases, and 13 bases lay in between. The CDR3 length is 14 residues. Per germline, CDR1 SGHDN and CDR2 FVKESK. The rearrangement links TRBV14 to TRBJ2-4; D is possibly TRBD2 (6 bases). This receptor was taken from an adult with an advanced solid tumor such as melanoma, head and neck, liver or kidney cancer. The material was CD4+ or CD8+ T cells sorted from blood, obtained in a trial of the OX40 agonist ivuxolimab. CDR3 sequence reads: CASSQVGLAFIQYF. DNA for the CDR3: TGTGCCAGCAGCCAAGTTGGGCTAGCGTTCATTCAGTACTTC.